The rows below give T cell receptor beta chains drawn from one sample of a study of blood T cells in healthy people across ages. TCRdb ran MiXCR on the 5' RACE reads and lists one entry per CDR3 protein. The sample carries about 590,000 distinct CDR3 sequences, approximately 30% recorded once. Sequenced material: blood. The receptor set was obtained from an elderly woman in good health. The CDR3 runs from the conserved cysteine through the conserved F or W. D genes are given only for firm matches. Size values are once, few and many counts, or a class for expanded clones, and some rows have none.

NA,TRBJ2-3,TRBV29-1,NA,TGCAGCGTCCCCAACACAGATACGCAGTATTTT,CSVPNTDTQYF
NA,TRBJ2-2,TRBV4-2,NA,TGTGCCAGCAGCCTCGGAGAGGGGGGGCCTTCGAAGGGGGAGCTGTTTTTT,CASSLGEGGPSKGELFF
NA,TRBJ2-1,TRBV9,NA,TGTGCCAGCAGCGTAGTTTCTACATCCTACAATGAACAGTTCTTT,CASSVVSTSYNEQFF
many,TRBJ2-5,TRBV5-8,NA,TGTGCCAGCAGCCCCCCCGGGACATCGTACCAAGAGACCCAGTACTTC,CASSPPGTSYQETQYF
few,TRBJ1-1,TRBV5-1,TRBD1,TGCGCCAGCAGCTTTGCGGGCAGGGGGCTTACTGAAGCTTTCTTT,CASSFAGRGLTEAFF
NA,TRBJ2-5,TRBV2,TRBD2,TGTGCCAGCAGTGCGGCACTAGCGGGGGGGACCCAGTACTTC,CASSAALAGGTQYF
few,TRBJ1-2,TRBV11-2,NA,TGTGCCAGCAGCTTATCAGGCAGCCCGGGTGGCTACACCTTC,CASSLSGSPGGYTF
few,TRBJ1-1,TRBV5-1,NA,TGCGCCAGCAGCTTGGCCAAGCGGGCTGAAGCTTTCTTT,CASSLAKRAEAFF
few,TRBJ2-4,TRBV6-6,TRBD2,TGTGCCAGCAGGGGGACTAGCGGGGGCTACGCCAAAAACATTCAGTACTTC,CASRGTSGGYAKNIQYF
few,TRBJ1-2,TRBV7-2,NA,TGTGCCAGCAGCTTAGTGGGGTCAAGCTATGGCTACACCTTC,CASSLVGSSYGYTF
NA,TRBJ1-1,TRBV5-4,NA,TGTGCCAGCAGCATCGGACAATCGAACACTGAAGCTTGCTTT,CASSIGQSNTEACF
many,TRBJ2-7,TRBV9,NA,TGTGCCAGCAGCAAGGGACCGACCCCGAGCTCCTACGAGCAGTACTTC,CASSKGPTPSSYEQYF
many,TRBJ1-2,TRBV4-2,NA,TGTGCCAGCAGCCAATCCTTCGAGCCGAACTATGGCTACACCTTC,CASSQSFEPNYGYTF
many,TRBJ2-3,TRBV6-5,NA,TGTGCCAGCAGCCCTAACACTCGCTCTAGCACAGATACGCAGTATTTT,CASSPNTRSSTDTQYF
NA,TRBJ1-6,TRBV6-5,TRBD1,TGTGCCAGCAGTTACTCGGTGACAGGGGCTTATAATTCACCCCTCCACTTT,CASSYSVTGAYNSPLHF
NA,TRBJ1-2,TRBV20-1,NA,TGCAGTGCTAGAGAGAGGGACCCTTATGGCTACACCTTC,CSARERDPYGYTF
many,TRBJ2-7,TRBV3-1,NA,TGTGCCAGCAGCCAAGTCGGTAGCGGTACCTACGAGCAGTACTTC,CASSQVGSGTYEQYF
NA,TRBJ2-7,TRBV20-1,NA,TGCAGTGCTACTAAGGGGAAGGTGGAGGAGCAGTACTTC,CSATKGKVEEQYF
many,TRBJ2-7,TRBV13,TRBD2,TGTGCCAGCCAGCTGGGCGGGGGGTTCACCTACGAGCAGTACTTC,CASQLGGGFTYEQYF
NA,TRBJ2-3,TRBV7-8,NA,TGTGCCAGCAGCCACAGGGATTTGGTCCATACGCAGTATTTT,CASSHRDLVHTQYF
NA,TRBJ2-7,TRBV11-2,NA,TGTGCCAGCAGCCAGAAGATCGAGCAGTACTTC,CASSQKIEQYF
NA,TRBJ2-3,TRBV4-2,TRBD2,TGTGCCAGCAGCCCCGGACTAGCGGAGGCAGATACGCAGTATTTT,CASSPGLAEADTQYF
many,TRBJ1-1,TRBV10-3,NA,TGTGCCATCAGTGATCGACCAGGGATCTCCACTGAAGCTTTCTTT,CAISDRPGISTEAFF
few,TRBJ1-5,TRBV18,TRBD1,TGTGCCAGCTCACAAATGGGAGGGGGCCGGAGCAATCAGCCCCAGCATTTT,CASSQMGGGRSNQPQHF
NA,TRBJ2-7,TRBV29-1,TRBD1,TGCAGCGTTGGACAGGGGACTGAGTGGAACGAGCAGTACTTC,CSVGQGTEWNEQYF
many,TRBJ2-5,TRBV6-5,NA,TGTGCCAGCAGCCTTTGGGGTGGAAAAGAGACCCAGTACTTC,CASSLWGGKETQYF
many,TRBJ2-3,TRBV10-3,TRBD2,TGTGCCACCCTGAGGGCAGCGGGGGATACAGATACGCAGTATTTT,CATLRAAGDTDTQYF
NA,TRBJ1-1,TRBV7-3,NA,TGTGCCAGCAGCTTAACAAGGGGCGGGAACACTGAAGCTTTCTTT,CASSLTRGGNTEAFF
many,TRBJ1-2,TRBV20-1,NA,TGCAGTGCTAGGTCGGTTAACTATGGCTACACCTTC,CSARSVNYGYTF
many,TRBJ2-1,TRBV25-1,NA,TGTGCCAGCAGCCCCACGGGACGGGCGAAGAATGAGCAGTTCTTC,CASSPTGRAKNEQFF
NA,TRBJ2-1,TRBV4-1,NA,TGCGCCAGCAGCCCCGGAGACAGGCTTGAGCAGTTCTTC,CASSPGDRLEQFF
many,TRBJ2-5,TRBV28,NA,TGTGCCAGCAGTTTACCCGGGGTCCAAGAGACCCAGTACTTC,CASSLPGVQETQYF
many,TRBJ1-2,TRBV5-1,NA,TGCGCCAGCAGCCGGGCCGCTCCCTATGGCTACACCTTC,CASSRAAPYGYTF
few,TRBJ2-3,TRBV4-1,TRBD2,TGCGCCAGCAGCCAAGGCGGGAGGCTCACAGATACGCAGTATTTT,CASSQGGRLTDTQYF
NA,TRBJ2-7,TRBV30,TRBD1,TGTGCCTGGAGTGACACGGGACAGGGGGCGTATGAGCAGTACTTC,CAWSDTGQGAYEQYF
NA,TRBJ2-7,TRBV5-6,NA,TGTGCCAGCAGCCTCCCCCATACCTACGAGCAGTACTTC,CASSLPHTYEQYF
few,TRBJ2-6,TRBV28,NA,TGTGCCAGCGGCCTGAGAGGACTCCGCTCTGGGGCCAACGTCCTGACTTTC,CASGLRGLRSGANVLTF
once,TRBJ2-5,TRBV14,TRBD1,TGTGCCGGCAGCCAAGGATCCGGGACAGGAGTGACCCAGTACTTC,CAGSQGSGTGVTQYF
NA,TRBJ1-1,TRBV24-1,NA,TGTGCCACCAGCGACACAGGGAACGGCGGCACTGAAGCTTTCTTT,CATSDTGNGGTEAFF
many,TRBJ2-3,TRBV6-2/TRBV6-3,TRBD1,TGTGCCAGCAGTTACGGACAGGGGTCCGATACGCAGTATTTT,CASSYGQGSDTQYF
NA,TRBJ1-2,TRBV5-1,NA,TGCGCCAGCAGCACAGGACAGAGCCCGAGAGGAAACTATGGCTACACCTTC,CASSTGQSPRGNYGYTF
many,TRBJ2-3,TRBV10-3,NA,TGTGCCATCAGGGGGGACAGCACAGATACGCAGTATTTT,CAIRGDSTDTQYF
NA,TRBJ2-5,TRBV20-1,NA,TGCAGTGCTAGAGCGGCTCCCCCCGCACAAGAGACCCAGTACTTC,CSARAAPPAQETQYF
many,TRBJ2-7,TRBV19,TRBD1,TGTGCCAGCACCTCGGGGACAGGGGGCTTCGAGCAGTACTTC,CASTSGTGGFEQYF
NA,TRBJ2-1,TRBV6-2/TRBV6-3,TRBD2,TGTGCCAGCAGAGTGCCATTTCTAGCGGGACTGGGGGGTGAGCAGTTCTTC,CASRVPFLAGLGGEQFF
NA,TRBJ2-3,TRBV6-4,NA,TGTGCCAGCAGTGACGAAGGACTTAGCACAGATACGCAGTATTTT,CASSDEGLSTDTQYF
once,TRBJ2-7,TRBV20-1,NA,TGCAGTGCTAGAGGAGTGGACAGCAGCTCCTACGAGCAGTACTTC,CSARGVDSSSYEQYF
NA,TRBJ1-2,TRBV27,NA,TGTACCAGCAGTCCCCAGGGCCTCCCCTATGGCTACACCTTC,CTSSPQGLPYGYTF
few,TRBJ2-5,TRBV10-3,NA,TGTGCCATCAGTGATAAGGGAACCAAGAGACCCAGTACTTTC,CAISDKGTKRPSTF
few,TRBJ2-7,TRBV6-2/TRBV6-3,NA,TGTGCCAGCAGTTCGCCGACCTACAATGAGCAGTACTTC,CASSSPTYNEQYF
many,TRBJ1-1,TRBV6-5,TRBD1,TGTGCCAGCAGTTCGGACAGGTTCTTCTGGGTGAACACTGAAGCTTTCTTT,CASSSDRFFWVNTEAFF
few,TRBJ1-2,TRBV12-3/TRBV12-4,NA,TGTGCCAGCAGTTTAGCTACAGGGAGTGAATCCGGCTACACCTTC,CASSLATGSESGYTF
many,TRBJ2-3,TRBV9,NA,TGTGCCAGCAGCGTGGGAAGGGGACCCACAGATACGCAGTATTTT,CASSVGRGPTDTQYF
many,TRBJ2-1,TRBV10-3,NA,TGTGCCATCAGTGAGTCGAGTGGGCCGGACTATGAGCAGTTCTTC,CAISESSGPDYEQFF
many,TRBJ2-1,TRBV12-3/TRBV12-4,TRBD2,TGTGCCAGCATCACAACCGGGACTAGCGCCTACAATGAGCAGTTCTTC,CASITTGTSAYNEQFF
few,TRBJ1-6,TRBV4-2,NA,TGTGCCAGCACCCCTAGAGGAGGGTTCCGAAATTCACCCCTCCACTTT,CASTPRGGFRNSPLHF
NA,TRBJ1-4,TRBV20-1,TRBD1,TGCAGTGCTACCCCCCCGACAGGGTACGAAAAACTGTTTTTT,CSATPPTGYEKLFF
many,TRBJ2-1,TRBV6-2/TRBV6-3,NA,TGTGCCAGCAGTTACATAGCTAGCGCTGGCTACAATGAGCAGTTCTTC,CASSYIASAGYNEQFF
few,TRBJ2-3,TRBV7-2,NA,TGTGCCAGCAGCCGCCTCCCTAGCGCAAGCACAGATACGCAGTATTTT,CASSRLPSASTDTQYF